The next 22 T cell receptor beta chains were all read from a single sample in a study of Graves' ophthalmopathy and Graves' hyperthyroidism. From RNA, the CDR3 regions of TCR beta chains were amplified and sequenced. The workflow started with a first-round RT-PCR run with HTBI primers and then moved on to a second-round multiplex PCR. Each CDR3 protein is one row after TCRdb ran MiXCR on the multiplex PCR reads. The table has 1 million to 1.3 million distinct CDR3 sequences, 36% seen once. Sequences were obtained from peripheral blood or thyroid tissue (not recorded which). These receptor sequences come from an adult man with Graves' hyperthyroidism.

Many counts were recorded for this clonotype. This sequence joins TRBV7-2 and TRBJ1-1; maybe TRBD1 (6 bases). The germline gives CDR1 SGHTA, CDR2 FQGNSA. Trimming took off 5 bases at V and 5 bases at J, with 18 bases between the two ends. The CDR3 runs to 15 residues. CDR3 coding DNA: TGTGCCAGCAGCCTAAGGAGCGGGACAAGAACTGAAGCTTTCTTT. This translates into CASSLRSGTRTEAFF.

This clonotype was seen a few times. The chain has TRBV5-5 and TRBJ2-2; D perhaps matches TRBD1 (6 bases). The CDR3 covers 16 residues. Trimming removed 4 bases at V and 0 bases at J, with 13 bases between. The germline CDR1 and CDR2 sequences are SGHKS and YYEKEE (reference sequence). The DNA of the CDR3 is TGTGCCAGCAGCCCGAGGACAGTACCGAACACCGGGGAGCTGTTTTTT. It specifies CASSPRTVPNTGELFF.

This clonotype has a count of ten or more. This sequence joins TRBV19 and TRBJ1-5; D call uncertain. This CDR3 comprises 13 residues. V was pared by 9 bases and J by 3 bases, with 12 bases between. Germline V gene lookup returns CDR1 LNHDA and CDR2 SQIVND (reference sequence). The CDR3 DNA is TGTGCCAGCTGCGACGGCTCCAATCAGCCCCAGCATTTT. It encodes CASCDGSNQPQHF.

A few counts support this clonotype. The V and J genes are TRBV5-6 and TRBJ1-5, with a possible D match to TRBD1 (5 bases). The CDR3 totals 14 residues. The V gene's germline CDR1 is SGHDT and CDR2 YYEEEE. V lost 4 bases and J lost 2, with 10 bases in between. This CDR3 reads CASSQAQGNQPQHF. CDR3 DNA: TGTGCCAGCAGCCAAGCACAGGGCAATCAGCCCCAGCATTTT.

In this sample, this clonotype turned up many times. The gene calls are TRBV7-8 and TRBJ1-3; tentative D call: TRBD1 (6 bases). The CDR3 covers 15 residues. Trimming removed 1 base from V and 4 bases from J, with 11 bases in between. Germline V gives CDR1 SGHVS, CDR2 FQNEAQ. CDR3 region: CASSLGAGVGNTIYF. The DNA for the CDR3 is TGTGCCAGCAGCTTAGGGGCAGGGGTCGGAAACACCATATATTTT.

With regard to this clonotype: A much larger clone lies one base from this, so it may be a read error. The rearrangement links TRBV7-9 to TRBJ1-6; no definite D call. There are 15 residues in the CDR3. Germline V gives CDR1 SEHNR, CDR2 FQNEAQ (reference sequence). The V gene lost 5 bases and the J gene lost 9 bases, with 17 bases spanning the gap. CDR3 DNA sequence: TGTGCCAGCAGCCCCTGGATAGGGATAGGTTCACCCCTCCACTTT. Translation gives CASSPWIGIGSPLHF.

The chain links TRBV6-2 or TRBV6-3 to TRBJ2-2; TRBD1 agrees at 10 bases. The germline gives CDR1 MNHEY, CDR2 SVGEGT. The CDR3 covers 16 residues. The J segment lost 6 bases and the V segment lost 2 bases, leaving 6 bases of the junction unmatched. The CDR3 sequence is CASSYTGTGVPGELFF. The CDR3, as DNA: TGTGCCAGCAGTTACACCGGGACAGGGGTGCCCGGGGAGCTGTTTTTT.

CDR3 in DNA: TGCAGCGTCTACCACTCTGGGGCCAACGTCCTGACTTTC. Amino acids: CSVYHSGANVLTF. The chain carries TRBV29-1 and TRBJ2-6; D ambiguous. The V gene's germline CDR1 is SQVTM and CDR2 ANQGSEA. V lost 6 bases and J 0 bases, leaving 6 bases between the germline ends. The length of the CDR3 is 13 residues.

The table lists this clonotype with a few counts. The DNA is omitted, as the CDR3 cannot be located on it reliably, and the CDR3 follows TCRdb's listing. The CDR3 spells CASSEPLAQETQYFGPGDF. The chain links TRBV25-1 to TRBJ2-5; the D segment call TRBD1 is taken from the table without a DNA check. The CDR3 spans 19 amino acids, including both terminal residues. Germline lookup yields CDR1 MGHDK and CDR2 SYGVNS.

Comment on this clonotype: A much larger clone is a single base away; this may be a read error. V and J are TRBV7-2 and TRBJ2-5; D is tentatively TRBD1 or TRBD2 (7 bases each). The CDR3 is 14 residues long. Germline V gene lookup returns CDR1 SGHTA and CDR2 FQGNSA. Trimming took 3 bases from V and 7 from J, leaving 15 bases between them. The DNA of the CDR3 is TGTGCCAGCAGCTTTCATGACAGGGAGGGGACCCAGTACTTC. Its protein is CASSFHDREGTQYF.

This clonotype was counted at least ten times. The V call is TRBV5-6, the J call TRBJ1-2, with D uncertain. This CDR3 comprises 15 residues. V was trimmed by 0 bases and J by 3 bases, leaving 12 bases between them. In germline, CDR1 is SGHDT, CDR2 YYEEEE. For the CDR3, the DNA is TGTGCCAGCAGCTTGGATTGGGAGGAATACTATGGCTACACCTTC. It encodes CASSLDWEEYYGYTF.

This clonotype was detected ten times or more. The chain has TRBV7-9 and TRBJ2-5; no reliable D call. Germline V gene sequence: CDR1 SEHNR, CDR2 FQNEAQ (reference sequence). Trimming cost V 2 bases and J 5 bases, with 12 bases left between them. The CDR3 sequence is 14 residues long. CDR3 nucleotides: TGTGCCAGCAGCTTATCGGCGCAAATGGAGACCCAGTACTTC. Its protein product is CASSLSAQMETQYF.

This clonotype has ten or more counts. V usage is TRBV7-9 and J usage is TRBJ1-2; 7 bases align to TRBD1. CDR3 length equals 13 residues. From germline, CDR1 is SEHNR and CDR2 FQNEAQ (reference sequence). V dropped 6 bases and J dropped 4; count of bases not matched to a gene: 5. This CDR3 reads CASRPGQSYGYTF. The CDR3 coding sequence is TGTGCCAGCAGGCCGGGACAGAGCTATGGCTACACCTTC.

The V and J genes are TRBV20-1 and TRBJ2-5, with D tentatively TRBD2 (6 bases). Per the germline V gene, CDR1 is DFQATT and CDR2 is SNEGSKA (reference sequence). The CDR3 length is 12 residues. V lost 8 bases and J lost 1, with 11 bases in between. Here the CDR3 DNA reads TGCAGTTTAGGAGGGTTCCAAGAGACCCAGTACTTC. Its translation: CSLGGFQETQYF.

In DNA, the CDR3 is TGCAGCGTGGGACTAGCGGGAGAATCCGGGGAGCTGTTTTTT. It yields the protein CSVGLAGESGELFF. V and J are TRBV29-1 and TRBJ2-2; TRBD2 agrees at 14 bases. This CDR3 is built from 14 residues. CDR1 SQVTM and CDR2 ANQGSEA come from the germline V gene. With 6 bases clipped from V and 6 bases from J, the junction kept 3 bases outside the gene matches.

The sample holds many counts of this clonotype. This chain links TRBV5-1 with TRBJ1-2; D is perhaps TRBD1 (5 bases). V lost 4 bases and J 8 bases, leaving 15 bases between the germline ends. CDR3 size: 13 residues. Germline V gene sequence: CDR1 SGHRS, CDR2 YFSETQ. The CDR3 nucleotides read TGCGCCAGCAGCCCCGGGGGATTCGACGGCTACACCTTC. Its translation is CASSPGGFDGYTF.

This clonotype has ten or more counts. The rearrangement joins TRBV7-9 to TRBJ1-6; 7 positions match TRBD1. Per germline, CDR1 SEHNR and CDR2 FQNEAQ (reference sequence). This CDR3 comprises 15 residues. The V segment lost 5 bases and the J segment 9 bases; nucleotides outside the gene matches: 10. The CDR3 coding sequence is TGTGCCAGCAGCGCAAACAGGGGTGCCGCTTCACCCCTCCACTTT. Its translation: CASSANRGAASPLHF.

This chain joins TRBV6-5 and TRBJ2-7; D not resolved. This CDR3 is built from 14 residues. Trimming shortened V by 0 bases and J by 4 bases, and 10 bases separated the two germline ends. CDR1 is MNHEY, CDR2 SVGAGI, per germline. This CDR3 reads CASSYSTAAYEQYF. The CDR3 DNA reads TGTGCCAGCAGTTACTCAACTGCCGCTTACGAGCAGTACTTC.

The chain joins TRBV10-3 to TRBJ2-3, with 9 bases aligning to TRBD2. CDR3 length: 16 residues. CDR1 and CDR2 from the germline V gene are ENHRY and SYGVKD. J gave up 5 bases and V 11 bases, and 17 bases lay outside the gene matches. The CDR3 loop is CASRPLVAGAVDTQYF. DNA for the CDR3: TGTGCCTCCCGCCCCCTGGTAGCGGGAGCGGTAGATACGCAGTATTTT.

The chain employs TRBV20-1 and TRBJ2-5; D might be TRBD2 (7 bases). CDR1 and CDR2 from the germline V gene are DFQATT and SNEGSKA (reference sequence). The CDR3 loop spans 16 amino acids. The V gene lost 6 bases and the J gene lost 1 base, with 21 bases spanning the gap. In DNA, the CDR3 is TGCAGTGCGGGGGGGCAGGGGTGGGTTGGCCAAGAGACCCAGTACTTC. Its protein product is CSAGGQGWVGQETQYF.

This clonotype was recorded at least ten times. V gene TRBV9 combines with J gene TRBJ1-6; the D gene is possibly TRBD1 (5 bases). The CDR3 contains 15 residues. Germline V gives CDR1 SGDLS, CDR2 YYNGEE. Trimming took off 0 bases at V and 6 bases at J, with 10 bases between the two ends. CDR3 residues: CASSVGLGGNSPLHF. CDR3 bases: TGTGCCAGCAGCGTAGGGCTGGGGGGTAATTCACCCCTCCACTTT.

This clonotype has more than one count but fewer than ten. V gene TRBV20-1 combines with J gene TRBJ2-7; the D call may be TRBD1 or TRBD2 (5 bases each). Trimming took 2 bases from V and 2 from J, leaving 10 bases between them. The CDR3 is 13 amino acids. Germline-derived CDR1 and CDR2 are DFQATT and SNEGSKA (reference sequence). The CDR3 nucleotides read TGCAGTGCTAGATACCGGGGACCCTACGAGCAGTACTTC. Translating it yields CSARYRGPYEQYF.